This is a list of T cell receptor beta chains from one sample in a study of OX40 agonist ivuxolimab in advanced cancers. Here immunoSEQ multiplex PCR was the method, and the copy in TCRdb shows in-frame clones only, minus some. The repertoire holds just under 100,000 clones, approximately 95% seen once, with 0.15% to 0.2% in the top ten. Here the sequenced sample was CD4+ or CD8+ T cells sorted from blood, taken in a trial of the OX40 agonist ivuxolimab. Source of these receptors: an adult with an advanced solid tumor such as melanoma, head and neck, liver or kidney cancer. Both conserved end residues are part of each CDR3. A D gene is named only where the DNA matches it firmly. Some rows have no size entry. The others give once, few or many, or a class for an expanded clone.

cdr3_nt,cdr3_aa,clone_size,v_call,d_call,j_call
TGTGCCAGCAGCTCCGGGGGGGGCGGTGCGTACGAGCAGTACTTC,CASSSGGGGAYEQYF,-,TRBV7-2,TRBD2,TRBJ2-7
TGTGCCAGCAGCCCCGACAGGGTCGGAGGCTACACCTTC,CASSPDRVGGYTF,-,TRBV6-4,TRBD1,TRBJ1-2
TGTGCCACCAGCAGAGGGACAGGGGGCAGTTTAGACACTGAAGCTTTCTTT,CATSRGTGGSLDTEAFF,-,TRBV15,TRBD1,TRBJ1-1
TGTGCCAGCTCGCCCCAGGGGGACTATGGCTACACCTTC,CASSPQGDYGYTF,once,TRBV18,TRBD1,TRBJ1-2
TGTGCCAGCACCATACAGGGGGCGGGAGGCTACACCTTC,CASTIQGAGGYTF,-,TRBV28,TRBD1,TRBJ1-2
TGCGCCAGCAGCCAAGATCGTTGGGGGGCCCCGACTCAGTACTTC,CASSQDRWGAPTQYF,-,TRBV4-3,-,TRBJ2-5
TGTGCCAGCAGCCAAGGGGTTGGCCAGGGGATGGGTCAGCCCCAGCATTTT,CASSQGVGQGMGQPQHF,-,TRBV4-2,-,TRBJ1-5
TGCGCCAGCAGCTTGCTCCCCTCGGGACAGCGGACCGGGGAGCTGTTTTTT,CASSLLPSGQRTGELFF,-,TRBV5-1,TRBD1,TRBJ2-2
TGTGCCAGCAGCCGACAGGGGAACACTGAAGCTTTCTTT,CASSRQGNTEAFF,-,TRBV11-3,TRBD1,TRBJ1-1
TGTGCCAGTAGTATAGCAACCAACTATGGCTACACCTTC,CASSIATNYGYTF,-,TRBV19,-,TRBJ1-2
TGTGCCAGCAGCACCGGGACTTATGATGAGCAGTTCTTC,CASSTGTYDEQFF,few,TRBV7-3,-,TRBJ2-1
TGTGCCAGCAGTCCCGGGCTCGGGACAGGGGGCTACGAGCAGTACTTC,CASSPGLGTGGYEQYF,-,TRBV28,TRBD1,TRBJ2-7
TGTGCCAGCAGTTTACGTTCCCGGGACAGCCCTAGTAGGGCCAACGTCCTGACTTTC,CASSLRSRDSPSRANVLTF,-,TRBV27,TRBD1,TRBJ2-6
TGTGCCAGCAGTTACTTCGCGGGGGGTGGGGCCAACGTCCTGACTTTC,CASSYFAGGGANVLTF,once,TRBV6-5,TRBD2,TRBJ2-6
TGTGCCAGCAGCGTAGAATGGAGCTCCTACGAGCAGTACTTC,CASSVEWSSYEQYF,-,TRBV9,-,TRBJ2-7
TGTGCCAGCAGCTCGGGTTGGGGAAATGAAAAACTGTTTTTT,CASSSGWGNEKLFF,-,TRBV5-4,-,TRBJ1-4
TGCGCCAGCAGCCCCCGGGCAGGGGGGAACACCGGGGAGCTGTTTTTT,CASSPRAGGNTGELFF,-,TRBV4-3,TRBD1,TRBJ2-2
TGTGCCAGTAGAAGACTAGCGGGAGCAAATGAGCAGTTCTTC,CASRRLAGANEQFF,few,TRBV19,TRBD2,TRBJ2-1
TGTGCCAGCAGCCCGACAGGGGGCAATCAGCCCCAGCATTTT,CASSPTGGNQPQHF,-,TRBV2,TRBD1,TRBJ1-5
TGTGCTTCGACAGGGGCCAGAAGGGGCGGCTACACCTTC,CASTGARRGGYTF,-,TRBV28,TRBD1,TRBJ1-2
TGTGCCAGCAGCTTACAAGAGACCCAGTACTTC,CASSLQETQYF,-,TRBV5-6,-,TRBJ2-5
TGTGCCAGCAGTGGCGGGGGGACAGGGCCCTACGAGCAGTACTTC,CASSGGGTGPYEQYF,-,TRBV2,-,TRBJ2-7